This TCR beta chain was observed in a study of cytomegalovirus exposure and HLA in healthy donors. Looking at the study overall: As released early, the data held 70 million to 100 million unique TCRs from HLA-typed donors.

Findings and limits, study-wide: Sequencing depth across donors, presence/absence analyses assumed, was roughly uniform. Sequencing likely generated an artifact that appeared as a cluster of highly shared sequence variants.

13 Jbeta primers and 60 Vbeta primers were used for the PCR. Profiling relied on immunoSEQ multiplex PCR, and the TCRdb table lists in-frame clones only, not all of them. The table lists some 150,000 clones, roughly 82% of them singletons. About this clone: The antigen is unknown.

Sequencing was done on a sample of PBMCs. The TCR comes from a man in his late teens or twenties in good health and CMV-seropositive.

The CDR3 DNA sequence: TGCGCCAGCAGCCAGGGTAGCGGGCTCCGCTACAATGAGCAGTTCTTC. Amino acid sequence: CASSQGSGLRYNEQFF. The genes are TRBV4-1 and TRBJ2-1, with 7 bases matching TRBD2. Trimming removed 3 bases from V and 3 bases from J; junction bases left unmatched: 8. CDR1 is MGHRA, CDR2 YSYEKL, per germline. The CDR3 has 16 amino acids.